This TCR beta chain derives from a study of blood T cell repertoires in COVID-19. Study-wide background: Whether acute or convalescent, the COVID-19 samples came from the United States, Italy and Spain.

Cohorts were determined from participant-reported clinical history. Germline-derived CDR1 and CDR2 are MDHEN and SYDVKM. The CDR3 totals 15 residues. The V gene end was trimmed by 0 bases and the J gene end by 4 bases; junction bases not matched to a gene: 4. Here immunoSEQ multiplex PCR was the method, and the copy in TCRdb shows in-frame clones only, minus some. There are roughly 170,000 clones in the sample; approximately 86% occur only once, and about a sixth lies in the top ten. Sequencing was carried out using PBMCs or T cells enriched from blood (not recorded which). This rearrangement joins TRBV28 to TRBJ1-2, with TRBD1 identical over 8 bases. The TCR sequence derives from a man aged 55-75 years who had recovered from COVID-19. CDR3 DNA sequence: TGTGCCAGCAGTTTATGGCGACAGGGGATCTATGGCTACACCTTC. Protein: CASSLWRQGIYGYTF.